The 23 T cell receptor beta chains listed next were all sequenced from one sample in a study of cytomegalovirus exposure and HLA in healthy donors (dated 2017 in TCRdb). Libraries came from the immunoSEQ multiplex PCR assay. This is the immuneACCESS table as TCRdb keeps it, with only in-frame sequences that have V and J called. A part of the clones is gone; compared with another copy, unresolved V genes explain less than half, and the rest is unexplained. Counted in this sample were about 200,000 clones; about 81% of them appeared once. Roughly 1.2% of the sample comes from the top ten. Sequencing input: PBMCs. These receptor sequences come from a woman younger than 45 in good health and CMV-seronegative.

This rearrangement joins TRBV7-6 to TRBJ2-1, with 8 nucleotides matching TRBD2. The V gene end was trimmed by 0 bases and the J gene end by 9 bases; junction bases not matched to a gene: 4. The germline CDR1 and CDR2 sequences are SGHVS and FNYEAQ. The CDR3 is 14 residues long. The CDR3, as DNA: TGTGCCAGCAGCTTAGCGCCAGCGGGAGTTGAGCAGTTCTTC. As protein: CASSLAPAGVEQFF.

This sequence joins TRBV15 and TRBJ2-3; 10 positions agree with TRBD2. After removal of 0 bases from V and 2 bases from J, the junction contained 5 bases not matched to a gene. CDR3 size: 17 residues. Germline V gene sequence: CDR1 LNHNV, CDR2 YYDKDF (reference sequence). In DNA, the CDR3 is TGTGCCACCAGCAGAGACCTAGCGGGGGAGTCCACAGATACGCAGTATTTT. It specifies CATSRDLAGESTDTQYF.

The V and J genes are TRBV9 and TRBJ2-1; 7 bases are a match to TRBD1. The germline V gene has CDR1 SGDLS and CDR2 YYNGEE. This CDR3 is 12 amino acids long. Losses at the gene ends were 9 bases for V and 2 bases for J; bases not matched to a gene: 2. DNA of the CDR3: TGTGCCACCGACAGGGCCTACAATGAGCAGTTCTTC. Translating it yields CATDRAYNEQFF.

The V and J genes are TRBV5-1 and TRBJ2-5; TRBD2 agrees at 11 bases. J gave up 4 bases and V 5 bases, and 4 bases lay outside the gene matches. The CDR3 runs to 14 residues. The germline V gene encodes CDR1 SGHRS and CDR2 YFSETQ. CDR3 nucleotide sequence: TGCGCCAGCAGACTAGCGGGGGTTTTAGAGACCCAGTACTTC. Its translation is CASRLAGVLETQYF.

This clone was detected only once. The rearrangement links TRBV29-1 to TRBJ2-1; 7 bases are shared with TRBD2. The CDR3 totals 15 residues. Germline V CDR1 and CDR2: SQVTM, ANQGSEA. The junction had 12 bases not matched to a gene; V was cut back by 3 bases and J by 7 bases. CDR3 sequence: CSVDIGGGPGNEQFF. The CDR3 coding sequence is TGCAGCGTTGACATCGGGGGAGGGCCGGGGAATGAGCAGTTCTTC.

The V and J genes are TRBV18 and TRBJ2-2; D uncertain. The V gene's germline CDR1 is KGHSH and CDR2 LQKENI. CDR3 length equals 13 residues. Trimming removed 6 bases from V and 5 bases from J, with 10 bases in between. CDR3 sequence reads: CASSLDLTGELFF. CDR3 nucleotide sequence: TGTGCCAGCTCCTTAGACTTAACCGGGGAGCTGTTTTTT.

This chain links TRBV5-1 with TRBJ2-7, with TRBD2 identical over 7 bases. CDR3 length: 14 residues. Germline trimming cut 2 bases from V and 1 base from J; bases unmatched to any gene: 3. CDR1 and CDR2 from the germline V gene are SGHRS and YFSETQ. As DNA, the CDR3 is TGCGCCAGCAGCTTCGCGGGAGTATCCTACGAGCAGTACTTC. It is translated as CASSFAGVSYEQYF.

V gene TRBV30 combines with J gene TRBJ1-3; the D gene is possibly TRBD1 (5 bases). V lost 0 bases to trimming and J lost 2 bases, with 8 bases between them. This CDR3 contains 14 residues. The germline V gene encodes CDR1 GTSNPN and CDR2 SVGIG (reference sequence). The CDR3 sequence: CAWSVQTAGNTIYF. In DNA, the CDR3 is TGTGCCTGGAGTGTCCAGACAGCTGGAAACACCATATATTTT.

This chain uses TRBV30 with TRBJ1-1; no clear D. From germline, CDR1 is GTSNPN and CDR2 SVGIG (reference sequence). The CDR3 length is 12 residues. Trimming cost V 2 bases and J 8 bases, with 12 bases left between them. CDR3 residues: CAWSSAAKEAFF. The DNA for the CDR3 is TGTGCCTGGAGTTCGGCGGCCAAAGAAGCTTTCTTT.

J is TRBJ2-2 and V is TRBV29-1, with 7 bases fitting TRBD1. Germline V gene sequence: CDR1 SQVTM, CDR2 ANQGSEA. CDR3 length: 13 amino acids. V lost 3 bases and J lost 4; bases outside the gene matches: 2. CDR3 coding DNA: TGCAGCGTTGACAGGGGGATCACCGGGGAGCTGTTTTTT. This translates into CSVDRGITGELFF.

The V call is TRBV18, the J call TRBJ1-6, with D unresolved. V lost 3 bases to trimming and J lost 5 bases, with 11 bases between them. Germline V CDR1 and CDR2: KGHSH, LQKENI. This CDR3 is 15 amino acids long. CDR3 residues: CASSPRAADNSPLHF. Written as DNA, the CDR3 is TGTGCCAGCTCACCGCGGGCAGCGGATAATTCACCCCTCCACTTT.

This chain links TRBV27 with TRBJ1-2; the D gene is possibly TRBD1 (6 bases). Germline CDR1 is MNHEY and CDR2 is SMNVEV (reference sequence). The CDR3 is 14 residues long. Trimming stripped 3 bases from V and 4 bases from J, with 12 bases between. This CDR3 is CASSFSGQTYGYTF. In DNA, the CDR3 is TGTGCCAGCAGTTTCTCCGGACAGACCTATGGCTACACCTTC.

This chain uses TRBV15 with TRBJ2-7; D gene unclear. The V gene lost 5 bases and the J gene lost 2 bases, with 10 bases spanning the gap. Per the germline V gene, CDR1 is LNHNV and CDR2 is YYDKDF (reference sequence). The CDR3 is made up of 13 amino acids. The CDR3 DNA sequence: TGTGCCACCAGCGGCAGGATCACCTACGAGCAGTACTTC. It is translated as CATSGRITYEQYF.

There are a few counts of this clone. The CDR3 DNA sequence: TGTGCCAGCAGCCCCGGACAGGGAGACTACACTGAAGCTTTCTTT. It codes for CASSPGQGDYTEAFF. V gene TRBV5-8 combines with J gene TRBJ1-1, with 8 bases that match TRBD1. V was pared by 4 bases and J by 3 bases, with 8 bases of the junction left unmatched. Germline V CDR1 and CDR2: SGHTS, YDEGEE. This CDR3 is built from 15 residues.

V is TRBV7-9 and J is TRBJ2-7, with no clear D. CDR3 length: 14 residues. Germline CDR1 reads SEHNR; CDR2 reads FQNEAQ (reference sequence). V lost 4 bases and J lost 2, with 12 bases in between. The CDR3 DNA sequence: TGTGCCAGCAGCTATGACACACCAACCTACGAGCAGTACTTC. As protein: CASSYDTPTYEQYF.

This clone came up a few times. The CDR3 sequence is CASSLGQGENQPQHF. CDR3 nucleotides: TGTGCCAGCAGCTTGGGACAGGGGGAAAATCAGCCCCAGCATTTT. V is TRBV7-8 and J is TRBJ1-5; 11 positions match TRBD1. The J segment lost 4 bases and the V segment lost 3 bases, leaving 2 bases of the junction unmatched. CDR1 and CDR2 from the germline V gene are SGHVS and FQNEAQ. CDR3 length: 15 residues.

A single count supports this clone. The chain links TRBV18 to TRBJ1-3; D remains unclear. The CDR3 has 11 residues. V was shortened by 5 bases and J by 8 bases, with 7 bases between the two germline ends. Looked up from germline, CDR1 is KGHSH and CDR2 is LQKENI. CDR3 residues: CASSREDTIYF. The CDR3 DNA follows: TGTGCCAGCTCAAGGGAGGACACCATATATTTT.

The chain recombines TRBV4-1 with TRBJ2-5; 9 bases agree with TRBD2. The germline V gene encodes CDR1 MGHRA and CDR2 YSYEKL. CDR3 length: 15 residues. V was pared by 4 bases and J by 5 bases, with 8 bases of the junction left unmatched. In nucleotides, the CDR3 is TGCGCCAGCAGCCCGCCAGCGGGGGGTAGGGAGACCCAGTACTTC. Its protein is CASSPPAGGRETQYF.

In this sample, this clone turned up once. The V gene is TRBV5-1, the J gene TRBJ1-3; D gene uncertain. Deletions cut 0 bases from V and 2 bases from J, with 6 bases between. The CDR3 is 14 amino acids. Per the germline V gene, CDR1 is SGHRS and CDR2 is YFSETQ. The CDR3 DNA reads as TGCGCCAGCAGCTTGGACAGTACTGGAAACACCATATATTTT. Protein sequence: CASSLDSTGNTIYF.

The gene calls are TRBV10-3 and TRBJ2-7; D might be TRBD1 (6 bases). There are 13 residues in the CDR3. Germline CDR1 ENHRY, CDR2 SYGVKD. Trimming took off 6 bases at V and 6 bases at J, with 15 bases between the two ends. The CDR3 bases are TGTGCCATCAGCCGGGACACCCCCACCGAGCAGTACTTC. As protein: CAISRDTPTEQYF.

In DNA, the CDR3 is TGTGCCAGCAGCTTAGGAGCTAGCAGGTACAATGAGCAGTTCTTC. Amino acids: CASSLGASRYNEQFF. The chain couples TRBV7-2 to TRBJ2-1; TRBD2 might be the D (5 bases). The CDR3 consists of 15 residues. In germline, CDR1 is SGHTA, CDR2 FQGNSA. Trimming shortened V by 1 base and J by 4 bases, and 11 bases separated the two germline ends.

CDR3 sequence (DNA): TGTGCCAGCAGTTCTTTCGGGGACACCGGGGAGCTGTTTTTT. Encoded protein: CASSSFGDTGELFF. The rearrangement uses TRBV2 and TRBJ2-2, with D maybe TRBD2 (5 bases). With 5 bases removed from V and 3 bases from J, the gap between germline ends came to 10 bases. CDR3 length: 14 amino acids. Germline CDR1 and CDR2: SNHLY and FYNNEI. The full variable domain, rest sourced from reference TRBV2 and TRBJ2-2, is EPEVTQTPSHQVTQMGQEVILRCVPISNHLYFYWYRQILGQKVEFLVSFYNNEISEKSEIFDDQFSVERPDGSNFTLKIRSTKLEDSAMYFCASSSFGDTGELFFGEGSRLTVL.

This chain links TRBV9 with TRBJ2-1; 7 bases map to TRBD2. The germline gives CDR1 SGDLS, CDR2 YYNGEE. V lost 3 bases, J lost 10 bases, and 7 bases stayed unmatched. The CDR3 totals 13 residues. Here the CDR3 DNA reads TGTGCCAGCAGCGCTGGACTAGGACTCGAGCAGTTCTTC. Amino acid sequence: CASSAGLGLEQFF.